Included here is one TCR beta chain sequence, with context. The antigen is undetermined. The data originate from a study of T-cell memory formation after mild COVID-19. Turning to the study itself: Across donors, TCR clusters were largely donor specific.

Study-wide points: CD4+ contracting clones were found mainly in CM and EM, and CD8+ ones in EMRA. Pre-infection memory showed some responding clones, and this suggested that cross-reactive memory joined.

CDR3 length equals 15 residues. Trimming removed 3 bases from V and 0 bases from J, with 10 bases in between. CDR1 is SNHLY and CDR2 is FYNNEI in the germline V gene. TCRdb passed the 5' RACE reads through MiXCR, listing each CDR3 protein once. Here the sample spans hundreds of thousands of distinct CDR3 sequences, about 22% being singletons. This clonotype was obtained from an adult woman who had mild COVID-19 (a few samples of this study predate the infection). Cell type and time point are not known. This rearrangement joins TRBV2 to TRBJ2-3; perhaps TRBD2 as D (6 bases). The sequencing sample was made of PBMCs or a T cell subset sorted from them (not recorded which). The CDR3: CASSERRGSTDTQYF. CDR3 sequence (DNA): TGTGCCAGCAGTGAGAGGAGGGGAAGCACAGATACGCAGTATTTT. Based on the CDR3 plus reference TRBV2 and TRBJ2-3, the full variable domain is EPEVTQTPSHQVTQMGQEVILRCVPISNHLYFYWYRQILGQKVEFLVSFYNNEISEKSEIFDDQFSVERPDGSNFTLKIRSTKLEDSAMYFCASSERRGSTDTQYFGPGTRLTVL.